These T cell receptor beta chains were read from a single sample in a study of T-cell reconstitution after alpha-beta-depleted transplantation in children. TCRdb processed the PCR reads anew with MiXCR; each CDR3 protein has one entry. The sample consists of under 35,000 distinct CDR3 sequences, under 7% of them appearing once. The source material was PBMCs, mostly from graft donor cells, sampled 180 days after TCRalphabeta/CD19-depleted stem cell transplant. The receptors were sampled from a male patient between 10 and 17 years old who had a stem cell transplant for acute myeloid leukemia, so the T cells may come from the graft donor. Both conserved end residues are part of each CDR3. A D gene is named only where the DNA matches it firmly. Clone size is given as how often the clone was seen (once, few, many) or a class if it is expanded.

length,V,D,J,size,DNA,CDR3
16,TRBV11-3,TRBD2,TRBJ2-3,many,TGTGCCAGCAGCTTAGGGACTAGCGGGACCACAGATACGCAGTATTTT,CASSLGTSGTTDTQYF
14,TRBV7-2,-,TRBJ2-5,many,TGTGCCAGCAGCCCTACAAAGGGAGTGGAGACCCAGTACTTC,CASSPTKGVETQYF
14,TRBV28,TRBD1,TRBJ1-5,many,TGTGCCAGCAGTTCAGGGGGACTCAATCAGCCCCAGCATTTT,CASSSGGLNQPQHF
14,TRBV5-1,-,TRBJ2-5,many,TGCGCCAGCAGCTCCCCAGGAACTCAAGAGACCCAGTACTTC,CASSSPGTQETQYF
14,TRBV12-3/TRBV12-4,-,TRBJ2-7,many,TGTGCCAGCAGTTTTCTCCAGGCCCCCCAAGGGCAGTACTTC,CASSFLQAPQGQYF
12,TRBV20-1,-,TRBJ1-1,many,TGCAGGCTTTGGAGGACAGACACTGAAGCTTTCTTT,CRLWRTDTEAFF
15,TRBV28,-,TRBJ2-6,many,TGTGCCAGCAGCTCTAGCCTGGGAGGGGCCAACGTCCTGACTTTC,CASSSSLGGANVLTF
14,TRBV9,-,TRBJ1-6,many,TGTGCCAGCAGCGAAGGACACGCTAATTCACCCCTCCACTTT,CASSEGHANSPLHF
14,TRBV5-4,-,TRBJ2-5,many,TGTGCCAGCAGTCTCCGGGACACCCAAGAGACCCAGTACTTC,CASSLRDTQETQYF
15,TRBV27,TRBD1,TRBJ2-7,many,TGTGCCAGCAGCTCCCGGGACAGGGGAACATACGAGCAGTACTTC,CASSSRDRGTYEQYF
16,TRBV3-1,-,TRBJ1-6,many,TGTGCCAGCAGCCAACCCCTGGGGGGCGGATATTCACCCCTCCACTTT,CASSQPLGGGYSPLHF
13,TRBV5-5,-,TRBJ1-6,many,TGTGCCAGCAGCTTGCAGGGCCATTCACCCCTCCACTTT,CASSLQGHSPLHF
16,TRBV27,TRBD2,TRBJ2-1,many,TGTGCCAGCAGTTTAGTCCCGGGAGGGGCCTACAATGAGCAGTTCTTC,CASSLVPGGAYNEQFF
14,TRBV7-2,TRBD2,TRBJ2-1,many,TGTGCCAGCAGCAGCGACCCTAGCGGGATTGGGCAGTTCTTC,CASSSDPSGIGQFF
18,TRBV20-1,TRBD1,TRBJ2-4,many,TGCAGTGCTAGAGTGGCGGGACAGGGGCGTCTAAGCCAAAACATTCAGTACTTC,CSARVAGQGRLSQNIQYF
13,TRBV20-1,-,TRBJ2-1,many,TGCAGTGCCCCAAGGGGCGCCCTGGATGAGCAGTTCTTC,CSAPRGALDEQFF